This T cell receptor beta chain was sequenced for a study of cytomegalovirus exposure and HLA in healthy donors. Study results and caveats: Cytomegalovirus association was assigned to about 150 TCR beta chains. Most of the TCR beta V segments (in an earlier analysis) were productive either about 90% or about 30% of the time.

Between the trimmed V and J ends, which lost 6 bases and 4 bases, there was a span of 10 bases. CDR3 length equals 13 residues. From germline, CDR1 is MDHEN and CDR2 SYDVKM. With regard to this clone: No antigen is known for it.

PCR amplification relied on 60 Vbeta primers (plus 13 Jbeta primers). Data came from immunoSEQ multiplex PCR; TCRdb stores just in-frame clones and leaves some out. This sample has 99,000 or so clones, with 70% to 80% found just once. This chain links TRBV28 with TRBJ1-5; D perhaps matches TRBD1 (5 bases). Material for sequencing was PBMCs. This sequence was found in a man aged 40-49 years in good health and CMV-seronegative. CDR3 in amino acids: CASSPTENQPQHF. CDR3 coding DNA: TGTGCCAGCAGCCCGACAGAGAATCAGCCCCAGCATTTT.